Each of the 6 T cell receptor beta chains below was sequenced from the same sample in a study of T cells in localized non-small cell lung cancer. Sequenced by immunoSEQ multiplex PCR; TCRdb stores in-frame clones only, minus some. The sample holds approximately 4,200 clones, 30% seen once. The sample consisted of lung tumor tissue, taken before any cancer treatment. The receptors originated from a male donor at least 60 years old with stage III lung adenocarcinoma.

In its sample, this clone is large (0.1 to 1%). J is TRBJ1-1 and V is TRBV5-1; 7 positions agree with TRBD1. Germline V CDR1 and CDR2: SGHRS, YFSETQ. Trimming cost V 0 bases and J 5 bases; bases outside gene matches: 7. The length of the CDR3 is 15 residues. CDR3 sequence reads: CASSLAWQGGTEAFF. In DNA form, the CDR3 reads TGCGCCAGCAGCTTGGCCTGGCAGGGGGGTACTGAAGCTTTCTTT.

This clone was seen just once. The rearrangement uses TRBV25-1 and TRBJ2-7, with D perhaps being TRBD1 or TRBD2 (5 bases each). Trimming removed 6 bases at V and 3 bases at J, with 12 bases between. The germline V gene encodes CDR1 MGHDK and CDR2 SYGVNS. The CDR3 has 13 amino acids. The CDR3: CASRPGTYYEQYF. The CDR3 region has the DNA TGTGCCAGCAGGCCCGGGACCTACTACGAGCAGTACTTC.

V usage is TRBV18 and J usage is TRBJ1-1; a weak D match, TRBD1 (5 bases). The CDR3 contains 14 residues. Germline CDR1 and CDR2: KGHSH and LQKENI. Trimming stripped 2 bases from V and 1 base from J, with 8 bases between. The CDR3 reads CASSPSGQNTEAFF. The CDR3 DNA reads TGTGCCAGCTCACCATCAGGACAGAACACTGAAGCTTTCTTT.

Relative to its sample, this clone is medium-sized. The chain is built from TRBV9 and TRBJ2-3, with a tentative D call TRBD2 (6 bases). Germline CDR1 is SGDLS and CDR2 is YYNGEE. V gave up 4 bases and J gave up 2 bases, with 14 bases separating them. The length of the CDR3 is 15 residues. CDR3 DNA sequence: TGTGCCAGCAGCCCAGGAGGGGTTGCCACAGATACGCAGTATTTT. This encodes CASSPGGVATDTQYF.

There are a few counts of this clone. V and J are TRBV29-1 and TRBJ2-3; D uncertain. The CDR3 extends over 14 amino acids. V was pared by 7 bases and J by 4 bases, with 18 bases between. The germline V gene encodes CDR1 SQVTM and CDR2 ANQGSEA. CDR3 amino acids: CSGREQLSPDTQYF. The CDR3, as DNA: TGCAGCGGTCGTGAACAACTCAGTCCAGATACGCAGTATTTT.

This chain uses TRBV9 with TRBJ1-2; D is perhaps TRBD1 (6 bases). There are 13 residues in the CDR3. The germline CDR1 and CDR2 sequences are SGDLS and YYNGEE. With 3 bases removed from V and 2 bases from J, the gap between germline ends came to 8 bases. The CDR3 coding sequence is TGTGCCAGCAGCGACAGGGCGAACTATGGCTACACCTTC. Translated, it gives CASSDRANYGYTF.